The present entry profiles one TCR beta chain with its context. The target antigen is unknown. This CDR3 region has 18 residues. Germline V gene sequence: CDR1 SGHTA, CDR2 FQGTGA. With V trimmed by 2 bases and J by 9 bases, 19 bases remained unmatched. This sample was included in a study of cytomegalovirus exposure and HLA in healthy donors. The study, taken as a whole, reports: Of the V segments, some could not be distinguished, including TRBV6-2 and TRBV6-3, and were excluded. Presence/absence analyses rested on an assumption that sequencing depth was roughly uniform across donors.

Both 60 Vbeta primers and 13 Jbeta primers went into the PCR. Repertoires were generated with immunoSEQ multiplex PCR, while TCRdb's copy carries only in-frame clones and drops some. This sample has over 130,000 clones, with 63% found just once. Sequenced material: PBMCs. This chain connects TRBV7-3 to TRBJ2-1; 7 nucleotides agree with TRBD2. This clonotype originated in a woman in her sixties or seventies in good health and CMV-seropositive. CDR3 bases: TGTGCCAGCAGCTTATATCGGACGATTCGGCGGGAGAATAGTGAGCAGTTCTTC. It is translated as CASSLYRTIRRENSEQFF.